These 15 T cell receptor beta chains share one sample of origin, sequenced in a study of OX40 agonist ivuxolimab in advanced cancers. The protocol was immunoSEQ multiplex PCR, while the TCRdb copy is restricted to in-frame clones and leaves out a portion. The table lists approximately 58,000 clones, around 83% of them singletons. Sequencing used CD4+ or CD8+ T cells sorted from blood, obtained in a trial of the OX40 agonist ivuxolimab. These receptors were obtained from an adult with an advanced solid tumor such as melanoma, head and neck, liver or kidney cancer.

The V call is TRBV5-1, the J call TRBJ2-1, with D uncertain. V dropped 4 bases and J dropped 9 bases, with 11 bases sitting between them. Germline V gives CDR1 SGHRS, CDR2 YFSETQ. This CDR3 comprises 12 residues. CDR3 loop: CASSLPPAEQFF. CDR3 nucleotides: TGCGCCAGCAGCCTCCCCCCGGCTGAGCAGTTCTTC.

The chain carries TRBV10-3 and TRBJ2-3; TRBD1 is a possible D gene (7 bases). Between the trimmed V and J ends, which lost 1 base and 2 bases, there was a span of 13 bases. CDR1 and CDR2 (germline): ENHRY, SYGVKD. This CDR3 spans 16 amino acids. CDR3 nucleotides: TGTGCCATCAGTGAGTTGGCAGGGGGGAACACAGATACGCAGTATTTT. As protein: CAISELAGGNTDTQYF.

V gene TRBV28 combines with J gene TRBJ1-5; D remains ambiguous. Trimming stripped 5 bases from V and 0 bases from J, with 17 bases between. CDR1 and CDR2 (germline): MDHEN, SYDVKM. This CDR3 is 17 amino acids long. The CDR3 DNA sequence: TGTGCCAGCAGTAACACCGATGAGACCCGTAGCAATCAGCCCCAGCATTTT. Its translation: CASSNTDETRSNQPQHF.

This clone was recorded only once. The chain has TRBV5-6 and TRBJ2-3; 11 bases match TRBD2. V shed 4 bases and J 6 bases; nucleotides not matched to a gene: 4. The CDR3 sequence is 14 residues long. Germline lookup yields CDR1 SGHDT and CDR2 YYEEEE. The CDR3 spells CASSLSGGEDTQYF. CDR3 nucleotide sequence: TGTGCCAGCAGCCTTAGCGGGGGGGAGGATACGCAGTATTTT.

J is TRBJ2-1 and V is TRBV5-3; 7 bases are a match to TRBD2. TRBV5-3 is reported as an ORF; its role is uncertain. The CDR3 extends over 14 amino acids. J gave up 7 bases and V 10 bases, and 14 bases lay outside the gene matches. The chain's CDR3 is CAQAPWGGWNEQFF. CDR3 coding DNA: TGTGCCCAAGCACCGTGGGGGGGATGGAATGAGCAGTTCTTC.

V usage is TRBV4-1 and J usage is TRBJ1-4; weak D call: TRBD1 (5 bases). From germline, CDR1 is MGHRA and CDR2 YSYEKL. CDR3 length: 19 residues. Trimming stripped 0 bases from V and 5 bases from J, with 22 bases between. CDR3 DNA: TGCGCCAGCAGCCAAGAGGGGTGGCAGGGACGCTTGGGGAATGAAAAACTGTTTTTT. This translates into CASSQEGWQGRLGNEKLFF.

V usage is TRBV28 and J usage is TRBJ1-1; TRBD1 agrees at 9 bases. The CDR3 spans 14 residues. The J segment lost 6 bases and the V segment lost 6 bases, leaving 8 bases of the junction unmatched. CDR1 MDHEN and CDR2 SYDVKM come from the germline V gene. The CDR3 DNA reads TGTGCCAGCAGGCCCGGGACAGGGTGGTCTGAAGCTTTCTTT. Its translation is CASRPGTGWSEAFF.

V is TRBV9 and J is TRBJ2-2; 14 positions agree with TRBD2. V was clipped by 2 bases and J by 2 bases; unmatched bases: 5. The length of the CDR3 is 18 residues. CDR1 is SGDLS, CDR2 YYNGEE, per germline. The CDR3 region has the DNA TGTGCCAGCAGCGTCGGACTAGCGGGAGGCCTTAACACCGGGGAGCTGTTTTTT. Protein: CASSVGLAGGLNTGELFF.

J is TRBJ2-3 and V is TRBV2; TRBD2 might be the D (6 bases). Germline CDR1 reads SNHLY; CDR2 reads FYNNEI. The V and J ends lost 1 base and 6 bases respectively, with 17 bases between them. The CDR3 loop spans 16 amino acids. The CDR3 is CASSEGGGRGRDTQYF. Written as DNA, the CDR3 is TGTGCCAGCAGTGAAGGGGGCGGCCGAGGGAGGGATACGCAGTATTTT.

V and J are TRBV7-2 and TRBJ2-3; D is perhaps TRBD1 (5 bases). Germline V gene sequence: CDR1 SGHTA, CDR2 FQGNSA. V lost 2 bases and J 3 bases, leaving 9 bases between the germline ends. This CDR3 is 14 amino acids long. The CDR3 reads CASSLFQGTDTQYF. CDR3 bases: TGTGCCAGCAGCTTATTTCAGGGTACAGATACGCAGTATTTT.

The V gene is TRBV28, the J gene TRBJ2-1; TRBD2 matches 7 bases. The length of the CDR3 is 14 residues. V lost 7 bases, J lost 4 bases, and 7 bases stayed unmatched. Per germline, CDR1 MDHEN and CDR2 SYDVKM. DNA of the CDR3: TGTGCCAGCAACGAGAGGGAGGGGTACAATGAGCAGTTCTTC. Amino acids: CASNEREGYNEQFF.

This clone is termed medium-sized (0.01 to 0.1%). As DNA, the CDR3 is TGTGCCAGCAGCTTAGGGCAGAACTCCTACGAGCAGTACTTC. Translation gives CASSLGQNSYEQYF. This chain joins TRBV11-2 and TRBJ2-7, with D unresolved. The CDR3 has 14 amino acids. The germline V gene has CDR1 SGHAT and CDR2 FQNNGV. V was shortened by 1 base and J by 0 bases, with 7 bases between the two germline ends.

This clone has only a few counts. The chain is built from TRBV18 and TRBJ1-2; 9 bases line up with TRBD1. The CDR3 runs to 16 residues. The V gene end was trimmed by 3 bases and the J gene end by 2 bases; junction bases not matched to a gene: 7. The germline V gene has CDR1 KGHSH and CDR2 LQKENI. DNA of the CDR3: TGTGCCAGCTCACCGACTCCGGGACAGGGAAACTATGGCTACACCTTC. This encodes CASSPTPGQGNYGYTF. The variable domain in full, with the rest retrieved from reference TRBV18 and TRBJ1-2, is NAGVMQNPRHLVRRRGQEARLRCSPMKGHSHVYWYRQLPEEGLKFMVYLQKENIIDESGMPKERFSAEFPKEGPSILRIQQVVRGDSAAYFCASSPTPGQGNYGYTFGSGTRLTVV.

This rearrangement joins TRBV4-3 to TRBJ2-1; 11 bases fit TRBD2. Unmatched junction bases numbered 9, after V lost 0 bases and J lost 5 bases. The germline CDR1 and CDR2 sequences are LGHNA and YSLEER. The CDR3 spans 18 residues. The CDR3 DNA reads TGCGCCAGCAGCCAAGATGGTCTAGCGGGGGGCGGGGACAATGAGCAGTTCTTC. Translating gives CASSQDGLAGGGDNEQFF.

This clone is a singleton in its sample. The chain uses TRBV28 and TRBJ2-3, with 9 bases aligning to TRBD1. V was clipped by 6 bases and J by 2 bases; unmatched bases: 3. The length of the CDR3 is 14 residues. The germline CDR1 and CDR2 sequences are MDHEN and SYDVKM. CDR3 sequence reads: CASSRDRVTDTQYF. DNA for the CDR3: TGTGCCAGCAGCCGGGACAGGGTCACAGATACGCAGTATTTT.